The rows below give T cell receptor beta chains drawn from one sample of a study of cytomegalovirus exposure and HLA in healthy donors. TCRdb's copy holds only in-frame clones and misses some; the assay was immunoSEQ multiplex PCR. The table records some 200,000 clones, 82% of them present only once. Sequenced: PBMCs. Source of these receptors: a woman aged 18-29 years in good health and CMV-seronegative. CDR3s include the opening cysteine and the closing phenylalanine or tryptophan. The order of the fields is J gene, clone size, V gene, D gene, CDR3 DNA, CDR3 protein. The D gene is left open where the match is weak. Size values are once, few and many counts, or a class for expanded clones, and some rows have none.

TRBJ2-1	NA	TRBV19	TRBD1	TGTGCCAGTAGTATTGGGGTGGCAGGGGGTGCCTTTCCCTTCTACAATGAGCAGTTCTTC	CASSIGVAGGAFPFYNEQFF
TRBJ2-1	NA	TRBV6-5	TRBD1	TGTGCCAGCCGGACAGGGGGCTGGTCCTACAATGAGCAGTTCTTC	CASRTGGWSYNEQFF
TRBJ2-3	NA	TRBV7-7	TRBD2	TGTGCCAGCAGCTTTAGCGGGGGGGCAGATACGCAGTATTTT	CASSFSGGADTQYF
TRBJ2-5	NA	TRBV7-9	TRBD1	TGTGCCAGCAGCCCCGGGACAGAACAAGAGACCCAGTACTTC	CASSPGTEQETQYF
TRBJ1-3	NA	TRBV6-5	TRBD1	TGTGCCAGCAGCTTGGACAGGCTCTCTGGAAACACCATATATTTT	CASSLDRLSGNTIYF
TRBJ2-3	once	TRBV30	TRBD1	TGTGCCTGGGCCGGACAGGGGGGTGCACTAGATACGCAGTATTTT	CAWAGQGGALDTQYF
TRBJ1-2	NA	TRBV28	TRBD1	TGTGCCAGCAACCCTTACAGGGGTAACTATGGCTACACCTTC	CASNPYRGNYGYTF
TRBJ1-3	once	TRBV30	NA	TGTGCCTGGAGTCCTCCGGTCGTAGCAAACACCATATATTTT	CAWSPPVVANTIYF
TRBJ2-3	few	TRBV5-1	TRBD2	TGCGCCAGCAGCTTGGAGCTAGCGGTGGGCACAGATACGCAGTATTTT	CASSLELAVGTDTQYF
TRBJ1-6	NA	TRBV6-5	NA	TGTGCCAGCAGTTACGGTCCAGGGCTAAATTCACCCCTCCACTTT	CASSYGPGLNSPLHF
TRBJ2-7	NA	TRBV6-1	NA	TGTGCCAGCATAATCGGCGGGGCCGCCGAGCAGTACTTC	CASIIGGAAEQYF
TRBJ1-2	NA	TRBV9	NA	TGTGCCAGCAGCGTAGTCATTGACTATGGCTACACCTTC	CASSVVIDYGYTF
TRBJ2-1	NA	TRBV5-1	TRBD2	TGCGCCAGCAGGTGGACTAGCGATGAGCAGTTCTTC	CASRWTSDEQFF
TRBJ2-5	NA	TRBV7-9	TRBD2	TGTGCCAGCAGCTTTAGCGGGCAAGAGACCCAGTACTTC	CASSFSGQETQYF
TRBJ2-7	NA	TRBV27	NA	NA	CASSTSTGYPEQYF
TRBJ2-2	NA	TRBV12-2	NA	TGTGCAAGTCGCTTAGGGTTAGCGCCCACCGGGGAGCTGTTTTTT	CASRLGLAPTGELFF
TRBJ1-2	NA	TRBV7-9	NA	TGTTCCAGCAGCCCTCAGACAGCTAACTATGGCTACACCTTC	CSSSPQTANYGYTF
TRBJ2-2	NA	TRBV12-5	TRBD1	TGTGCTAGCCCCCGGCCACAGGGGTCCGGGGAGCTGTTTTTT	CASPRPQGSGELFF
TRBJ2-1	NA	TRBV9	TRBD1	TGTGCCAGCAGCGTAGAGGGACAGGAACTCAATGAGCAGTTCTTC	CASSVEGQELNEQFF
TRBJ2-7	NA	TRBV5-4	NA	TGTGCCAGCAGCGCGGAGACGCATTTCTACGAGCAGTACTTC	CASSAETHFYEQYF
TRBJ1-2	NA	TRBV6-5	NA	TGTGCCAGCAGTCAACCCGGCCGGACACGGTATGGCTACACCTTC	CASSQPGRTRYGYTF
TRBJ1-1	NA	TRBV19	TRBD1	TGTGCCAGTAGTATGTGGACAGGGGGCACTGAAGCTTTCTTT	CASSMWTGGTEAFF
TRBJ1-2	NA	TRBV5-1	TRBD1	TGCGCCAGCAGCTTGGTGGCCACAGGGGAGGATGGCTACACCTTC	CASSLVATGEDGYTF
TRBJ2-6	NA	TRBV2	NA	TGTGCCAGCAGTGAAAGAGGAGGGGCTGGGGCCAACGTCCTGACTTTC	CASSERGGAGANVLTF
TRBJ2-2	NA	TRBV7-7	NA	TGTGCCAGCAGCTTTCGACAGGGAGGCACCGGGGAGCTGTTTTTT	CASSFRQGGTGELFF
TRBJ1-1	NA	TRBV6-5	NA	TGTGCCAGCAGGCCCAGTGAGGGCACTGAAGCTTTCTTT	CASRPSEGTEAFF
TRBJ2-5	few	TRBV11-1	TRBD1	TGTGCCAGCAGCTTAGGGCCAGGGGGCTGGGAGACCCAGTACTTC	CASSLGPGGWETQYF
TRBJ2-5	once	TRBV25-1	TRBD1	TGTGCCAGCAGGGCGGACAGGGGGGCGCGGGAGACCCAGTACTTC	CASRADRGARETQYF
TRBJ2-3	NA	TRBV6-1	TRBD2	TGTGCCAGCAGTAGCGGGGGCCACCCCACAGATACGCAGTATTTT	CASSSGGHPTDTQYF
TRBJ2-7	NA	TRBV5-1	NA	TGCGCCAGCAGCCTGGATAACTCCTACGAGCAGTACTTC	CASSLDNSYEQYF
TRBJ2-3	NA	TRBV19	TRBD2	TGTGCCAGTGTTGGACTAGCGGGACACACAGATACGCAGTATTTT	CASVGLAGHTDTQYF
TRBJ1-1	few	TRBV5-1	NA	TGCGCCAGCAGCTTGTGGGGGGGCGGAAACACTGAAGCTTTCTTT	CASSLWGGGNTEAFF
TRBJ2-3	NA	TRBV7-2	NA	TGTGCCAGCAGCGCGACGGGGGGCGAGACAGATACGCAGTATTTT	CASSATGGETDTQYF
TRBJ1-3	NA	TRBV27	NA	TGTGCCAGCAGTCCCCTCGTAGGAAACACCATATATTTT	CASSPLVGNTIYF
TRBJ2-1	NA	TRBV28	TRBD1	TGTGCCAGCAGTGGACAGGGTCGGGGTTTCAATGAGCAGTTCTTC	CASSGQGRGFNEQFF
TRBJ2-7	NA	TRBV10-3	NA	TGTGCCATCAGTGAGTCTAGGGGTTCCGAGCAGTACTTC	CAISESRGSEQYF
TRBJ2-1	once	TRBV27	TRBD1	TGTGCCAGCAGTTCCTGGACAGGGGCGAGCTCCTACAATGAGCAGTTCTTC	CASSSWTGASSYNEQFF
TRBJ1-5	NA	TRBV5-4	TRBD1	TGTGCCAGCAGCCTAGGGGGCCACAATCAGCCCCAGCATTTT	CASSLGGHNQPQHF
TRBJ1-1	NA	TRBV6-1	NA	TGTGCCAGCAGTGAACCGATGACGGGGGACACTGAAGCTTTCTTT	CASSEPMTGDTEAFF
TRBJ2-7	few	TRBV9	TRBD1	TGTGCCAGCAGCCTGACAGGACAGGGGCCCCCCTACGAGCAGTACTTC	CASSLTGQGPPYEQYF
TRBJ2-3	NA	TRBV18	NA	TGTGCCAGCTCACAAGCGACTACAGATACGCAGTATTTT	CASSQATTDTQYF
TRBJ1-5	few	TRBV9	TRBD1	TGTGCCAGCAGCGTAGGGACAGGGGCGGGCAATCAGCCCCAGCATTTT	CASSVGTGAGNQPQHF
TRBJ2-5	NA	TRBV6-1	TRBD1	TGTGCCAGCAGAAAAGGGGGCGCGGAGACCCAGTACTTC	CASRKGGAETQYF
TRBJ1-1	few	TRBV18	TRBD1	TGTGCCAGCTCACCTTCAGGGGGGATGAACACTGAAGCTTTCTTT	CASSPSGGMNTEAFF
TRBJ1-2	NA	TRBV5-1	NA	TGCGCCAGCAGCTTGGGGCGGAACTATGGCTACACCTTC	CASSLGRNYGYTF
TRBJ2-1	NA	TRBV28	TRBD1	TGTGCCAGCGTACCGGGACAGGGGTACAATGAGCAGTTCTTC	CASVPGQGYNEQFF
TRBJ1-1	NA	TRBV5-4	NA	TGTGCCAGCAGCTTGTCCGACACTGAAGCTTTCTTT	CASSLSDTEAFF
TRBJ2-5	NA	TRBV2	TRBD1	TGTGCCAGCAGTCCTACCGGGACAGGACAAGAGACCCAGTACTTC	CASSPTGTGQETQYF
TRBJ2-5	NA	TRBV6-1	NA	TGTGCCAGCAGTGAAGAGGGCAGGGCCCAAGAGACCCAGTACTTC	CASSEEGRAQETQYF
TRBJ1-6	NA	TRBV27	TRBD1	TGTGCCAGCAGAATCACAGGGGGGGATTCACCCCTCCACTTT	CASRITGGDSPLHF